The sequence of this TCR beta chain was determined in a study of blood T cell repertoires in COVID-19. Using immunoSEQ multiplex PCR, the repertoire was profiled, and TCRdb retains in-frame clones only, with some absent. The sample lists over 100,000 clones, 75% to 90% seen once, with roughly 4.3% in the top ten. Losses at the gene ends were 5 bases for V and 6 bases for J; bases not matched to a gene: 4. Germline lookup yields CDR1 SGHAT and CDR2 FQNNGV. There are 13 residues in the CDR3. The rearrangement joins TRBV11-2 to TRBJ1-2; TRBD1 matches at 9 bases. The sequence derives from a man in his fifties or sixties with COVID-19, enrolled during active disease. The sample consisted of peripheral blood. The CDR3 DNA sequence: TGTGCCAGCAGCCCGGACAGGGGCCATGGCTACACCTTC. Protein sequence: CASSPDRGHGYTF.